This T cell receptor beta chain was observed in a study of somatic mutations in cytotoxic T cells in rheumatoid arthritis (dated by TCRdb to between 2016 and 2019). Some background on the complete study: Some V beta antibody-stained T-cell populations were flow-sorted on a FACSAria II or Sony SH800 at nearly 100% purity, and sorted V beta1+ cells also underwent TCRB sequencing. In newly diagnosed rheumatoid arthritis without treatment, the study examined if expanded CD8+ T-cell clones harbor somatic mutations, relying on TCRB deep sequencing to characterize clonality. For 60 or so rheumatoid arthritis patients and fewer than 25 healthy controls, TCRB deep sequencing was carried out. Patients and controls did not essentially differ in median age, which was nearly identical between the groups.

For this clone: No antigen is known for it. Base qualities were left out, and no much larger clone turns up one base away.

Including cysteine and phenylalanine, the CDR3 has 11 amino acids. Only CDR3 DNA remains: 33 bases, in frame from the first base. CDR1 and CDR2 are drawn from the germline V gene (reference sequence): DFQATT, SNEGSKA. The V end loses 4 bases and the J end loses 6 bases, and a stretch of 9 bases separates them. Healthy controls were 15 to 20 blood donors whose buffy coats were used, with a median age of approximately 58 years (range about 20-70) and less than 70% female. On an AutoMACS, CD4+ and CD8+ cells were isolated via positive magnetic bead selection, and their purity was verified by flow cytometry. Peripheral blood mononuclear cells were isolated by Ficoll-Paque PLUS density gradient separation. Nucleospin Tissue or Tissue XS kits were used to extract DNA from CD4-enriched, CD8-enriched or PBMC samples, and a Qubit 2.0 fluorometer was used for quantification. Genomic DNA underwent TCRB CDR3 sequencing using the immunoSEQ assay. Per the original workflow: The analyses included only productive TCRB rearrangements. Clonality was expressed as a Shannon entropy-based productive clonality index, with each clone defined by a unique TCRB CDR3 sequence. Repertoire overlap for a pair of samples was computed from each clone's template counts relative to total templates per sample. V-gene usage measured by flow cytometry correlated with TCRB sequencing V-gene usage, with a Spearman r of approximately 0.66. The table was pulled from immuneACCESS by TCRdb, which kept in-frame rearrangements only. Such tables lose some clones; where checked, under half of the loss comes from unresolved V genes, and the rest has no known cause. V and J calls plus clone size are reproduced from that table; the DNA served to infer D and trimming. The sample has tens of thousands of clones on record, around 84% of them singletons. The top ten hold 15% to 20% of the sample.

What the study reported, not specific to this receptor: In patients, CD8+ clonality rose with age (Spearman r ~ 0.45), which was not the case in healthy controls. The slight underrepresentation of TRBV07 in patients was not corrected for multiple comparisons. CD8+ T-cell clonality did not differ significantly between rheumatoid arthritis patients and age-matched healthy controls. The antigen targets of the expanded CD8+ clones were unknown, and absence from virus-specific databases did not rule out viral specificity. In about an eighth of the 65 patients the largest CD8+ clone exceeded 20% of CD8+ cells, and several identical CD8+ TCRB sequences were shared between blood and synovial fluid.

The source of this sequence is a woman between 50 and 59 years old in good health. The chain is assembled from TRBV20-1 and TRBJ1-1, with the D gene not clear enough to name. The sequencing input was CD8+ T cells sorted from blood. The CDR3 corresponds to CSATEFAEAFF. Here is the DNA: TGCAGTGCTACGGAATTTGCTGAAGCTTTCTTT.